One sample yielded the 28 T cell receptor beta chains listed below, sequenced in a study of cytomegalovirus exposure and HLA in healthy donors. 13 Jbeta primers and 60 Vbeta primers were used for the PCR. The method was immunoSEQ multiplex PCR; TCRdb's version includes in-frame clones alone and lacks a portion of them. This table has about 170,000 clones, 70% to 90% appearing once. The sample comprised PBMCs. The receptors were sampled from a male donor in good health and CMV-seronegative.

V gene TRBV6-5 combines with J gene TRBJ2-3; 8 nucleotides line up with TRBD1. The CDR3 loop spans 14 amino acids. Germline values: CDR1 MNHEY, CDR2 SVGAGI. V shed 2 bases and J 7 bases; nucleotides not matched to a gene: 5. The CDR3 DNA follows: TGTGCCAGCAGTTACCGGCAGGGGGCGTATACGCAGTATTTT. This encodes CASSYRQGAYTQYF.

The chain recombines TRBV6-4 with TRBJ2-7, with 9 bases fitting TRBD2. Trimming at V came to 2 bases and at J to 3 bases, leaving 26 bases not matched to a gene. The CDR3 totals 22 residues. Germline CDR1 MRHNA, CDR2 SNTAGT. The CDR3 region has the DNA TGTGCCAGCAGTGACCCAAGGGAGCCTGGCCAAAGCGGGAGGATTTGGGTCTACGAGCAGTACTTC. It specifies CASSDPREPGQSGRIWVYEQYF.

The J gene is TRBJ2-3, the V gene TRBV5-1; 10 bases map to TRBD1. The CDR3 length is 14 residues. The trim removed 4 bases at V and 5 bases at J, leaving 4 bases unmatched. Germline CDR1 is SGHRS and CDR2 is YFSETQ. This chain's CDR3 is CASSEDRGLDTQYF. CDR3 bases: TGCGCCAGCAGCGAGGACAGGGGGTTAGATACGCAGTATTTT.

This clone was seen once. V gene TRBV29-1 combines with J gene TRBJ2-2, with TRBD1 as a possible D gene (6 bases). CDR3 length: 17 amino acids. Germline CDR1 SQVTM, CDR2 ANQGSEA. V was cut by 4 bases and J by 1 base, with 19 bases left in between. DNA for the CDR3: TGCAGCGTTGGTATAACAAACAGGGCTGGGAACACCGGGGAGCTGTTTTTT. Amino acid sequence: CSVGITNRAGNTGELFF.

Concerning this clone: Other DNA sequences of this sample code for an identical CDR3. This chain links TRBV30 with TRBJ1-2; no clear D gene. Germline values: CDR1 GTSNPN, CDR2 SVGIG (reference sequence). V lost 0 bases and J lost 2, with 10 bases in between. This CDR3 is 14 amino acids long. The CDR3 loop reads CAWSVLGRNYGYTF. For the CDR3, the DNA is TGTGCCTGGAGTGTACTTGGCAGGAACTATGGCTACACCTTC.

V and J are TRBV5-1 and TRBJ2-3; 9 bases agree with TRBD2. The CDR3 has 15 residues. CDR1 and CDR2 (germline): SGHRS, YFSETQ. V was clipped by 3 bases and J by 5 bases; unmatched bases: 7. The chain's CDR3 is CASSYGTSLKDTQYF. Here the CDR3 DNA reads TGCGCCAGCAGCTACGGGACTAGCTTGAAAGATACGCAGTATTTT.

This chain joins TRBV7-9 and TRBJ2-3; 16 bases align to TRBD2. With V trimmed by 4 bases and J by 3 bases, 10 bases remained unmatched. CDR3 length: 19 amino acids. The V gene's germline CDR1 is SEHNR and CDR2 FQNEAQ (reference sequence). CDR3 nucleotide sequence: TGTGCCAGCAGCTCCCGGGGACTAGCGGGAGGGCCCGGGACAGATACGCAGTATTTT. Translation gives CASSSRGLAGGPGTDTQYF.

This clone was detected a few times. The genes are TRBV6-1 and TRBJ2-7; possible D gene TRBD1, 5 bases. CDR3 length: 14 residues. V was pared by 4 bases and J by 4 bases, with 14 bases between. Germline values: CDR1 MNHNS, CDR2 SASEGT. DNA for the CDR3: TGTGCCAGCAGTGCCAGGGTACCGCCATACGAGCAGTACTTC. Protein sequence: CASSARVPPYEQYF.

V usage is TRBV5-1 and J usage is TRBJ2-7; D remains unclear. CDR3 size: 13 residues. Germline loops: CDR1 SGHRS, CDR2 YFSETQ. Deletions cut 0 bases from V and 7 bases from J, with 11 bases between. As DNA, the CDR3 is TGCGCCAGCAGCTTGGGTGGCATCAAGGAGCAGTACTTC. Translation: CASSLGGIKEQYF.

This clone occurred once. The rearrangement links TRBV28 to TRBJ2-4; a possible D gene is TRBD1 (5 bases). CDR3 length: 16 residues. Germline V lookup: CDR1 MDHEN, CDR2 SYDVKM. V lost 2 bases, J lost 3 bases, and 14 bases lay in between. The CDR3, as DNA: TGTGCCAGCAGTTTAAGGGGTGGAGACAGCAAAAACATTCAGTACTTC. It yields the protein CASSLRGGDSKNIQYF.

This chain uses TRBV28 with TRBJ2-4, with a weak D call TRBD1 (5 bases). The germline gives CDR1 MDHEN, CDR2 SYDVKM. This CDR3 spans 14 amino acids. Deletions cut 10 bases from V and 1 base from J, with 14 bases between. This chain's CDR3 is CATQDPGAKNIQYF. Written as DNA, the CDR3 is TGTGCCACCCAGGATCCAGGGGCCAAAAACATTCAGTACTTC.

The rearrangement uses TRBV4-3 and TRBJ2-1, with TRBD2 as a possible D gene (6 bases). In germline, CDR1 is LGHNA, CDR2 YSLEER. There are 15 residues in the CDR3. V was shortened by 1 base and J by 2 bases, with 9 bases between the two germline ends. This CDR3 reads CASSQVEGTYNEQFF. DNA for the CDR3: TGCGCCAGCAGCCAAGTGGAGGGAACCTACAATGAGCAGTTCTTC.

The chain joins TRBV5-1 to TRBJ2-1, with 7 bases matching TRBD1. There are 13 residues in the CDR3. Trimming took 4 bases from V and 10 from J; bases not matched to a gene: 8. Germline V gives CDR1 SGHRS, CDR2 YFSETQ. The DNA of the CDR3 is TGCGCCAGCAGCCCAAGAGACAGGGTGGAGCAGTTCTTC. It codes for CASSPRDRVEQFF.

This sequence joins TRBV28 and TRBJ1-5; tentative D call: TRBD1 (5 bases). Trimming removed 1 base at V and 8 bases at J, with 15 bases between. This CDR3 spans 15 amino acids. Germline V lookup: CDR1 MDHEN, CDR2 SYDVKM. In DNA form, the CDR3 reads TGTGCCAGCAGTTTATTTTCAGGGTTGACGAAGCCCCAGCATTTT. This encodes CASSLFSGLTKPQHF.

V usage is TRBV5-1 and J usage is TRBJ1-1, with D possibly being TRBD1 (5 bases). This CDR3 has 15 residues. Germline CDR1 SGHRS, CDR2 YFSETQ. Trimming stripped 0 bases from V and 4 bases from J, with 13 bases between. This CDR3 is CASSLAGGTGTEAFF. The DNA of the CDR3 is TGCGCCAGCAGCTTGGCCGGAGGGACGGGCACTGAAGCTTTCTTT.

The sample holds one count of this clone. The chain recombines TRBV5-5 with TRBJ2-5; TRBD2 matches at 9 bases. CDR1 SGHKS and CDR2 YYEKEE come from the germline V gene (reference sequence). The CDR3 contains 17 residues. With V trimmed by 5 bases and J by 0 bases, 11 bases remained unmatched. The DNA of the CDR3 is TGTGCCAGCAGTGAGGGCTCTAGCGGGAAGGACCAAGAGACCCAGTACTTC. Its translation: CASSEGSSGKDQETQYF.

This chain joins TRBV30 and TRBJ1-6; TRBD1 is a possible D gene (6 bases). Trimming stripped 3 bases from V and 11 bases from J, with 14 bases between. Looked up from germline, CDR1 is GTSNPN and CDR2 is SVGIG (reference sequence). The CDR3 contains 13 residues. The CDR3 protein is CAWRPGQFPPLHF. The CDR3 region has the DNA TGTGCCTGGAGACCAGGACAGTTTCCACCCCTCCACTTT.

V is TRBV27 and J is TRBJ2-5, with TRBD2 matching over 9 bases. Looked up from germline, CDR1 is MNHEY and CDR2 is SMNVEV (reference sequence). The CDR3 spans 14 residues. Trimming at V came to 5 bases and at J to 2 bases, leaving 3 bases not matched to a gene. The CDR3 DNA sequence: TGTGCCAGCAGTCCTAGCGGGGATCAAGAGACCCAGTACTTC. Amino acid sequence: CASSPSGDQETQYF.

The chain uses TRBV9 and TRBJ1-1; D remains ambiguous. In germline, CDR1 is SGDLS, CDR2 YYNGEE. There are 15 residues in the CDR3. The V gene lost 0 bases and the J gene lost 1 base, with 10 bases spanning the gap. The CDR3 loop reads CASSVGAGRNTEAFF. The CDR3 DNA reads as TGTGCCAGCAGCGTAGGGGCAGGTAGGAACACTGAAGCTTTCTTT.

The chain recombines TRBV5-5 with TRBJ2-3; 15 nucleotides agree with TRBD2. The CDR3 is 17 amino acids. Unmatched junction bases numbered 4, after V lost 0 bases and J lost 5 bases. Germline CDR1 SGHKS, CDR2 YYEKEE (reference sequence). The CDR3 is CASSLDGLAGGGDTQYF. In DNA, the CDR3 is TGTGCCAGCAGCTTGGACGGACTAGCGGGAGGGGGAGATACGCAGTATTTT.

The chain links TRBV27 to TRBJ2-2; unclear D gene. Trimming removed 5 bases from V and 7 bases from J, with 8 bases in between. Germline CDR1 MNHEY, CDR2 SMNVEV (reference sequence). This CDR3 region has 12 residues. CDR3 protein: CASSPGGGELFF. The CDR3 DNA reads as TGTGCCAGCAGTCCAGGTGGCGGGGAGCTGTTTTTT.

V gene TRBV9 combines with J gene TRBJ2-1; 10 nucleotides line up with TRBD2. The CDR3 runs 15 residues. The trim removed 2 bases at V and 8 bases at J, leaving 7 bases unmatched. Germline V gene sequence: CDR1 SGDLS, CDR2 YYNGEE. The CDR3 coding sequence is TGTGCCAGCAGCGTTGCAGCGGGGGGGCCCTATGAGCAGTTCTTC. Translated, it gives CASSVAAGGPYEQFF.

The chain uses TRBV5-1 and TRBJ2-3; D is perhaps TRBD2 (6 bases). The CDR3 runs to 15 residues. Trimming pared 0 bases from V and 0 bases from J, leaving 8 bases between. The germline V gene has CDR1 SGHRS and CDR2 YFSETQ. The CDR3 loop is CASSLGGVSTDTQYF. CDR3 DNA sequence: TGCGCCAGCAGCTTGGGGGGGGTTAGCACAGATACGCAGTATTTT.

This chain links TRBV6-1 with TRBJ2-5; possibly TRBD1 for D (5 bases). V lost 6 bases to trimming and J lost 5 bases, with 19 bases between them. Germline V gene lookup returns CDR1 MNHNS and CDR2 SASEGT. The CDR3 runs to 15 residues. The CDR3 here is CASRITFDRSETQYF. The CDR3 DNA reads TGTGCCAGCAGGATTACCTTTGACAGATCGGAGACCCAGTACTTC.

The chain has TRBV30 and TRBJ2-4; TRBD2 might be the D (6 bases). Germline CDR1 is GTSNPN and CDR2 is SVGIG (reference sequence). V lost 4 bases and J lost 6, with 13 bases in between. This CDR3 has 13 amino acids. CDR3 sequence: CAWMRQGGNIQYF. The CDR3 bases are TGTGCCTGGATGAGGCAGGGAGGAAACATTCAGTACTTC.

CDR3 DNA: TGCAGCGTTGTAGGTGGGACAGGGGGTTCTTTGTACACAGATACGCAGTATTTT. Encoded protein: CSVVGGTGGSLYTDTQYF. The rearrangement uses TRBV29-1 and TRBJ2-3; 11 bases align to TRBD1. The CDR3 length is 18 residues. Losses at the gene ends were 4 bases for V and 2 bases for J; bases not matched to a gene: 14. Germline loops: CDR1 SQVTM, CDR2 ANQGSEA.

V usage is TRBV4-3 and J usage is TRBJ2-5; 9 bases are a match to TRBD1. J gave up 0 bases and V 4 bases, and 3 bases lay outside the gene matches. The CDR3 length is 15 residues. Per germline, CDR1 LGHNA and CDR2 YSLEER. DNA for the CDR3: TGCGCCAGCAGCCCAGGACAGGGGCACCAAGAGACCCAGTACTTC. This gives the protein CASSPGQGHQETQYF.

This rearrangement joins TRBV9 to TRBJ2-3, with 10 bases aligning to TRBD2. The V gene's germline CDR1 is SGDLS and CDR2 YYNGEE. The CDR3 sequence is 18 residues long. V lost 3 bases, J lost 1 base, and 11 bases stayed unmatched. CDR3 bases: TGTGCCAGCAGCGATCGTCCGGGACTAGCGTTGGGCACAGATACGCAGTATTTT. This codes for CASSDRPGLALGTDTQYF.